The rows below give T cell receptor beta chains drawn from one sample of a study of Graves' ophthalmopathy and Graves' hyperthyroidism. TCRdb passed the multiplex PCR reads through MiXCR, listing each CDR3 protein once. The sample holds around 1,000,000 distinct CDR3 sequences, about 35% seen once. Sample: peripheral blood or thyroid tissue (not recorded which). The receptors originated from an adult man with Graves' hyperthyroidism. The CDR3 runs from the conserved cysteine through the conserved F or W. Fields, in order: V gene, J gene, D gene, clone size, CDR3 DNA, CDR3 protein. A D gene is named only where the DNA matches it firmly. Only some rows state a clone size, as once, few, many or a class for expanded clones.

v_gene: TRBV15; j_gene: TRBJ1-1; d_gene: -; abundance: -; CDR3nt: TGTGCCACCAGCAGTTTAAGGGCGGGCACTGAAGCTTTCTTT; CDR3aa: CATSSLRAGTEAFF
v_gene: TRBV15; j_gene: TRBJ1-4; d_gene: -; abundance: many; CDR3nt: TGTGCCACCAGCAGAGACGGCCAGGGGAATGAAAAACTGTTTTTT; CDR3aa: CATSRDGQGNEKLFF
v_gene: TRBV12-3/TRBV12-4; j_gene: TRBJ1-4; d_gene: TRBD1; abundance: -; CDR3nt: TGTGCCAGCAGTCCCGACAGGGAGGAGGTTTCAACTAATGAAAAACTGTTTTTT; CDR3aa: CASSPDREEVSTNEKLFF
v_gene: TRBV25-1; j_gene: TRBJ2-6; d_gene: -; abundance: -; CDR3nt: TGTGCCAGCAGGGGGTACGCTTGCTTAGGGGCCAACGTCCTGACTTTC; CDR3aa: CASRGYACLGANVLTF
v_gene: TRBV5-1; j_gene: TRBJ2-7; d_gene: -; abundance: -; CDR3nt: TGCGCCAGCAGCCTGGGCGGTGAACCCTCCTACGAGCAGTACTTC; CDR3aa: CASSLGGEPSYEQYF
v_gene: TRBV14; j_gene: TRBJ1-2; d_gene: -; abundance: many; CDR3nt: TGTGCCAGCAGCCAGTCAGCCTATGGCTACACCTTC; CDR3aa: CASSQSAYGYTF
v_gene: TRBV13; j_gene: TRBJ1-4; d_gene: TRBD1; abundance: once; CDR3nt: TGTGCCAGCAGCAAATCCGGGACAGGGGGTGGAAAACTGTTTTTT; CDR3aa: CASSKSGTGGGKLFF
v_gene: TRBV5-1; j_gene: TRBJ2-7; d_gene: TRBD1; abundance: few; CDR3nt: TGCGCCAGCAGCTTGCTACACCCCTCTGGACAGGGGAATCCCTACGAGCAGTACTTC; CDR3aa: CASSLLHPSGQGNPYEQYF
v_gene: TRBV4-3; j_gene: TRBJ1-2; d_gene: -; abundance: many; CDR3nt: TGCGCCAGCAGCCAAGAGGCTGGGTGGAGAGGGGTCTATGGCTACACCTTC; CDR3aa: CASSQEAGWRGVYGYTF
v_gene: TRBV29-1; j_gene: TRBJ2-5; d_gene: TRBD1; abundance: -; CDR3nt: TGCAGCGTCCGGGACAGAGCAGAGACCCAGTACTTC; CDR3aa: CSVRDRAETQYF
v_gene: TRBV7-2; j_gene: TRBJ2-7; d_gene: TRBD2; abundance: -; CDR3nt: TGTGCCAGTATGACTAGCGATGGGAGGGGTGAGCAGTACTTC; CDR3aa: CASMTSDGRGEQYF
v_gene: TRBV7-3; j_gene: TRBJ1-5; d_gene: TRBD1; abundance: -; CDR3nt: TGTGCCAGCAGCTTATCGACAGGGCATAGCAATCAGCCCCAGCATTTT; CDR3aa: CASSLSTGHSNQPQHF
v_gene: TRBV19; j_gene: TRBJ1-1; d_gene: -; abundance: -; CDR3nt: TGTGACAGGAACACTGAAGCTTTCTTT; CDR3aa: CDRNTEAFF
v_gene: TRBV28; j_gene: TRBJ1-1; d_gene: -; abundance: -; CDR3nt: TGTGCCAGCAGTACCCCCGGAACAGGGAGCACTGAAGCTTTCTTT; CDR3aa: CASSTPGTGSTEAFF
v_gene: TRBV20-1; j_gene: TRBJ2-3; d_gene: TRBD1; abundance: -; CDR3nt: TGCAGTGCTAGAGATCTCGGGACAGGGCTTTTAGATACGCAGTATTTT; CDR3aa: CSARDLGTGLLDTQYF
v_gene: TRBV10-3; j_gene: TRBJ1-5; d_gene: -; abundance: many; CDR3nt: TGTGCCATCAGTGAGTCAGGGGCAGCTCAGAGTAATCAGCCCCAGCATTTT; CDR3aa: CAISESGAAQSNQPQHF